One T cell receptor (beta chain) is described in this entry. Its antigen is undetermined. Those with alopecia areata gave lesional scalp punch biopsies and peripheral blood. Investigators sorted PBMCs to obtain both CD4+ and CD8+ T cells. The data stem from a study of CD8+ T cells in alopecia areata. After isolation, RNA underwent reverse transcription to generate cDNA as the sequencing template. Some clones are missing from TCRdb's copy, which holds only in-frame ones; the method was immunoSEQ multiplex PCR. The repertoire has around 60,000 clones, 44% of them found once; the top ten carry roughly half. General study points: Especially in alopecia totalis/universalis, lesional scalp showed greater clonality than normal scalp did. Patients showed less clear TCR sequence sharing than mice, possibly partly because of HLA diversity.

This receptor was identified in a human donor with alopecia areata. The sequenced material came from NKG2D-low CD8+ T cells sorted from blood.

CDR3 protein: CASSYSVSSYEQYF. CDR3 nucleotides: TGTGCCAGCAGTTACTCGGTCTCATCCTACGAGCAGTACTTC. The chain combines TRBV6-5 with TRBJ2-7; D not certain. Trimming took 0 bases from V and 1 from J, leaving 7 bases between them. CDR1 and CDR2 (germline): MNHEY, SVGAGI. The CDR3 sequence is 14 residues long.